This entry lists 10 T cell receptor beta chains sequenced from one sample in a study of blood T cell repertoires in COVID-19. Clones were sequenced by immunoSEQ multiplex PCR, and TCRdb holds only the in-frame ones, with some missing. The data contain over 250,000 clones, roughly nine tenths of them singletons. Sequences were obtained from peripheral blood. The receptors here all came from a man in his forties or fifties who had recovered from COVID-19.

The J gene is TRBJ2-7, the V gene TRBV5-5; TRBD1 matches 10 bases. This CDR3 comprises 14 residues. Germline CDR1 and CDR2: SGHKS and YYEKEE (reference sequence). With 4 bases clipped from V and 5 bases from J, the junction kept 6 bases outside the gene matches. The DNA of the CDR3 is TGTGCCAGCAGCCTCCGGGACAGGGGCCACGAGCAGTACTTC. It yields the protein CASSLRDRGHEQYF.

This clone was detected once. This rearrangement joins TRBV4-3 to TRBJ2-1; 7 bases are shared with TRBD1. This CDR3 is built from 16 residues. Germline CDR1 LGHNA, CDR2 YSLEER. V lost 0 bases to trimming and J lost 4 bases; unmatched junction nucleotides: 6. For the CDR3, the DNA is TGCGCCAGCAGCCAAGATTGGGGACAGAGGTACAATGAGCAGTTCTTC. Residues: CASSQDWGQRYNEQFF.

This chain uses TRBV7-9 with TRBJ1-2; D not resolved. Germline-derived CDR1 and CDR2 are SEHNR and FQNEAQ (reference sequence). The CDR3 length is 14 residues. The germline V and J ends were trimmed by 4 bases and 7 bases, with 16 bases remaining between them. The CDR3: CASSYSRLEGGYTF. CDR3 in DNA: TGTGCCAGCAGCTACTCCCGTTTGGAGGGTGGCTACACCTTC.

The table lists this clone with a count of one. The chain recombines TRBV2 with TRBJ1-1; no reliable D call. The CDR3 length is 13 residues. V lost 7 bases, J lost 3 bases, and 12 bases lay in between. CDR1 is SNHLY, CDR2 FYNNEI, per germline. The CDR3 DNA reads TGTGCCAGCACCCGCGAGCACTACACTGAAGCTTTCTTT. This sequence encodes CASTREHYTEAFF.

The V gene is TRBV9, the J gene TRBJ2-5; tentative D call: TRBD1 (5 bases). V lost 2 bases and J 4 bases, leaving 9 bases between the germline ends. Germline V gene data show CDR1 as SGDLS and CDR2 as YYNGEE. This CDR3 spans 13 amino acids. The CDR3 DNA is TGTGCCAGCAGCGTCCAGGGTCTAGAGACCCAGTACTTC. Its translation is CASSVQGLETQYF.

The chain combines TRBV28 with TRBJ1-1, with no clear D. The CDR3 has 14 amino acids. Germline values: CDR1 MDHEN, CDR2 SYDVKM. Trimming took off 7 bases at V and 1 base at J, with 13 bases between the two ends. This CDR3 is CASTLGGWNTEAFF. The CDR3 DNA follows: TGTGCCAGCACCCTGGGAGGATGGAACACTGAAGCTTTCTTT.

The rearrangement links TRBV9 to TRBJ2-7; D may be TRBD2 (5 bases). V lost 5 bases to trimming and J lost 3 bases, with 12 bases between them. This CDR3 spans 13 amino acids. Germline V CDR1 and CDR2: SGDLS, YYNGEE. The CDR3 region has the DNA TGTGCCAGCAGTTCTAGCCCCGGCTACGAGCAGTACTTC. The encoded protein is CASSSSPGYEQYF.

This clone was recorded a few times. J is TRBJ2-1 and V is TRBV5-1; a weak D match, TRBD2 (5 bases). CDR1 is SGHRS, CDR2 YFSETQ, per germline. CDR3 length: 13 amino acids. The ends were cut back, 0 bases at V and 9 bases at J, with 10 bases in the middle. CDR3 sequence reads: CASSLAGVSEQFF. DNA of the CDR3: TGCGCCAGCAGCTTGGCCGGGGTCTCTGAGCAGTTCTTC.

The V and J genes are TRBV9 and TRBJ2-1, with 7 bases fitting TRBD2. V gave up 0 bases and J gave up 5 bases; unmatched junction bases: 5. CDR3 length: 15 amino acids. Germline assignment: CDR1 SGDLS and CDR2 YYNGEE. CDR3 nucleotide sequence: TGTGCCAGCAGCGTAGGGTGGCGGGGGAACAATGAGCAGTTCTTC. Translation gives CASSVGWRGNNEQFF.

The chain combines TRBV19 with TRBJ2-5; D remains ambiguous. Trimming removed 5 bases at V and 0 bases at J, with 13 bases between. The CDR3 is 15 amino acids. Germline V CDR1 and CDR2: LNHDA, SQIVND (reference sequence). The CDR3 DNA is TGTGCCAGTAGTCCGAACGCTAGGTACCAAGAGACCCAGTACTTC. Residues: CASSPNARYQETQYF.